The present entry profiles one T cell receptor beta chain with its context. These data are taken from a study of blood T cell repertoires in COVID-19. The CDR3 runs to 13 residues. The V and J ends lost 1 base and 6 bases respectively, with 7 bases between them. Assay used: immunoSEQ multiplex PCR; TCRdb lists only in-frame clones, some missing. The table shows some 500,000 clones, with roughly 88% occurring only once. Ages ranged from about 18 to 89 years, with residence in fewer than 25 US areas. This sequence joins TRBV12-3 or TRBV12-4 and TRBJ2-1; no firm D call. The sequence was obtained from a woman between 35 and 50 years old who had recovered from COVID-19. Material: PBMCs or T cells enriched from blood (not recorded which). The CDR3 spells CASSLGHFNEQFF. CDR3 nucleotide sequence: TGTGCCAGCAGTTTAGGCCACTTCAATGAGCAGTTCTTC.